The 18 T cell receptor beta chains reported below all come from one sample, sequenced in a study of shared clonotypes between healthy human individuals. TCRdb keeps only in-frame clones here, not all; method: immunoSEQ multiplex PCR. The table records 2 million to 2.5 million clones, roughly 90% of them present only once. Specimen: naive CD4+ T cells from PBMCs. This sample's subset: CD45RA+ positively selected. The source is a man between 18 and 35 years old in good health. Some clones in this sample may be carry-over from other donors' samples.

The V and J genes are TRBV4-2 and TRBJ2-3; 10 bases match TRBD1. The germline gives CDR1 LGHNA, CDR2 YNFKEQ. V was clipped by 4 bases and J by 4 bases; unmatched bases: 14. The CDR3 sequence is 18 residues long. CDR3 nucleotides: TGTGCCAGCAGCCGCAGACAGGGGGCACAATCCCCGCCAGATACGCAGTATTTT. Residues: CASSRRQGAQSPPDTQYF.

This clone was seen a few times. DNA for the CDR3: TGTGCCAGCTCTCGGAAGGACGACACTGAAGCTTTCTTT. Protein sequence: CASSRKDDTEAFF. The genes are TRBV18 and TRBJ1-1; D is unresolved. V lost 6 bases and J lost 3, with 11 bases in between. The CDR3 covers 13 residues. CDR1 KGHSH and CDR2 LQKENI come from the germline V gene.

This clone showed up just once. The J gene is TRBJ2-7, the V gene TRBV19; D remains unclear. The CDR3 is 11 amino acids. V was pared by 3 bases and J by 3 bases, with 3 bases between. CDR1 and CDR2 (germline): LNHDA, SQIVND (reference sequence). CDR3: CASSINYEQYF. The CDR3, as DNA: TGTGCCAGTAGTATTAACTACGAGCAGTACTTC.

The chain employs TRBV18 and TRBJ1-1; 7 bases match TRBD1. Germline CDR1 reads KGHSH; CDR2 reads LQKENI. The length of the CDR3 is 14 residues. The trim removed 3 bases at V and 6 bases at J, leaving 7 bases unmatched. As DNA, the CDR3 is TGTGCCAGCTCACCTCCCAGGGGGGGTGCTGAAGCTTTCTTT. This sequence encodes CASSPPRGGAEAFF.

The gene calls are TRBV7-2 and TRBJ2-5; D unresolved. Germline V gene lookup returns CDR1 SGHTA and CDR2 FQGNSA. Trimming removed 6 bases from V and 5 bases from J, with 10 bases in between. The CDR3 loop spans 12 amino acids. CDR3 sequence (DNA): TGTGCCAGCAGTCAGCCCCGGGAGACCCAGTACTTC. This codes for CASSQPRETQYF.

This chain connects TRBV5-1 to TRBJ1-5; tentatively, D is TRBD1 (6 bases). CDR1 and CDR2 from the germline V gene are SGHRS and YFSETQ. The CDR3 length is 15 residues. Trimming removed 0 bases at V and 2 bases at J, with 9 bases between. CDR3 coding DNA: TGCGCCAGCAGCTTGGGGGACATAGGCAATCAGCCCCAGCATTTT. Its translation is CASSLGDIGNQPQHF.

V is TRBV19 and J is TRBJ1-4; the D gene is possibly TRBD1 (5 bases). The length of the CDR3 is 16 residues. V gave up 3 bases and J gave up 4 bases, with 15 bases separating them. The germline CDR1 and CDR2 sequences are LNHDA and SQIVND (reference sequence). The CDR3 is CASSIISAGLNEKLFF. The CDR3, as DNA: TGTGCCAGTAGTATTATATCGGCAGGGCTTAATGAAAAACTGTTTTTT.

The chain has TRBV18 and TRBJ2-5; D gene uncertain. Trimming removed 4 bases at V and 5 bases at J, with 14 bases between. CDR1 and CDR2 (germline): KGHSH, LQKENI. The CDR3 is made up of 14 amino acids. In DNA form, the CDR3 reads TGTGCCAGCTCACGGCCATCCCAAGAGGAGACCCAGTACTTC. It specifies CASSRPSQEETQYF.

The J gene is TRBJ1-2, the V gene TRBV5-4, with TRBD1 as a possible D gene (6 bases). The CDR3 has 16 amino acids. Germline V gene lookup returns CDR1 SGHNT and CDR2 YYREEE (reference sequence). V lost 2 bases and J lost 5, with 19 bases in between. CDR3 sequence reads: CASSLMGAEVVYGYTF. CDR3 nucleotide sequence: TGTGCCAGCAGCTTAATGGGGGCAGAGGTGGTTTATGGCTACACCTTC.

Points on this clone: The sample carries other DNA sequences with the same CDR3. The rearrangement joins TRBV11-1 to TRBJ2-1; TRBD1 might be the D (6 bases). The CDR3 has 13 amino acids. Germline loops: CDR1 SGHAT, CDR2 FQDESV (reference sequence). V was trimmed by 4 bases and J by 7 bases, leaving 11 bases between them. The chain's CDR3 is CASSSGRGNEQFF. The CDR3 nucleotides read TGTGCCAGCAGCTCAGGCAGGGGAAATGAGCAGTTCTTC.

This sequence joins TRBV7-3 and TRBJ2-5, with 7 bases lining up with TRBD2. Germline V lookup: CDR1 SGHTA, CDR2 FQGTGA. The CDR3 is 13 residues long. Trimming at V came to 5 bases and at J to 3 bases, leaving 3 bases not matched to a gene. This chain's CDR3 is CASSPGGKETQYF. CDR3 DNA: TGTGCCAGCAGCCCGGGGGGAAAAGAGACCCAGTACTTC.

The J gene is TRBJ1-5, the V gene TRBV11-3; D gene ambiguous. This CDR3 has 16 residues. V dropped 0 bases and J dropped 6 bases, with 15 bases sitting between them. The germline gives CDR1 SGHNT, CDR2 YENEEA. For the CDR3, the DNA is TGTGCCAGCAGCTTAGAGGGTCAGTCGGTGGGTCAGCCCCAGCATTTT. This sequence encodes CASSLEGQSVGQPQHF.

This rearrangement joins TRBV5-1 to TRBJ2-1; 14 bases agree with TRBD2. The CDR3 extends over 17 amino acids. CDR1 SGHRS and CDR2 YFSETQ come from the germline V gene. The trim removed 3 bases at V and 3 bases at J, leaving 5 bases unmatched. The CDR3 region is CASSWGLAGARYNEQFF. The CDR3 DNA reads as TGCGCCAGCAGCTGGGGACTAGCGGGAGCTCGCTACAATGAGCAGTTCTTC.

This clone was observed a single time. The rearrangement links TRBV18 to TRBJ2-7; 10 bases align to TRBD1. Germline V gene sequence: CDR1 KGHSH, CDR2 LQKENI. J lost 5 bases, V lost 3 bases, and 4 bases had no gene match. The length of the CDR3 is 14 residues. Written as DNA, the CDR3 is TGTGCCAGCTCACCCCTCGGGACAGGGGACGAGCAGTACTTC. It encodes CASSPLGTGDEQYF.

The chain uses TRBV7-9 and TRBJ1-3, with 7 positions matching TRBD1. The J segment lost 2 bases and the V segment lost 5 bases, leaving 9 bases of the junction unmatched. This CDR3 is built from 16 residues. Germline CDR1 is SEHNR and CDR2 is FQNEAQ (reference sequence). CDR3 nucleotide sequence: TGTGCCAGCAGCCAGAATAGGGACAGCCCTGGAAACACCATATATTTT. Its translation is CASSQNRDSPGNTIYF.

This rearrangement joins TRBV30 to TRBJ2-7; D unclear. V gave up 6 bases and J gave up 0 bases, with 3 bases separating them. Germline CDR1 GTSNPN, CDR2 SVGIG (reference sequence). The length of the CDR3 is 10 residues. Here the CDR3 reads CACVSYEQYF. Written as DNA, the CDR3 is TGTGCCTGCGTCTCCTACGAGCAGTACTTC.

The gene calls are TRBV2 and TRBJ2-1; D unresolved. This CDR3 has 13 amino acids. Germline values: CDR1 SNHLY, CDR2 FYNNEI. Trimming left V 5 bases short and J 3 bases short, with 8 bases between. The CDR3 loop is CASSITNYNEQFF. For the CDR3, the DNA is TGTGCCAGCAGTATTACCAACTACAATGAGCAGTTCTTC. The variable domain in full, with the rest retrieved from reference TRBV2 and TRBJ2-1, is EPEVTQTPSHQVTQMGQEVILRCVPISNHLYFYWYRQILGQKVEFLVSFYNNEISEKSEIFDDQFSVERPDGSNFTLKIRSTKLEDSAMYFCASSITNYNEQFFGPGTRLTVL.

V and J are TRBV23-1 and TRBJ2-7; weak D call: TRBD2 (5 bases). TRBV23-1 is reported as an ORF; its role is uncertain. V lost 0 bases and J lost 5, with 14 bases in between. This CDR3 contains 15 residues. CDR3 sequence (DNA): TGCGCCAGCAGTCAATCGCGGAGTTCGCGGGACGAGCAGTACTTC. Encoded protein: CASSQSRSSRDEQYF.